The 22 T cell receptor beta chains below all came from one sample that was sequenced in a study of blood T cell repertoires in COVID-19. The table came from immunoSEQ multiplex PCR; TCRdb's copy has only in-frame clones and leaves some out. The table lists some 290,000 clones, roughly 90% of them singletons, with 2.9% in the top ten. Sequenced: peripheral blood. These receptors all come from a woman aged 25 to 45 with COVID-19, enrolled during active disease.

J is TRBJ1-1 and V is TRBV10-1, with TRBD1 identical over 9 bases. Germline CDR1 is WNHNN and CDR2 is SYGVQD (reference sequence). Trimming at V came to 2 bases and at J to 2 bases, leaving 3 bases not matched to a gene. CDR3 length equals 15 residues. CDR3 nucleotides: TGCGCCAGCAGTGAGAGGACAGGGGCAAACACTGAAGCTTTCTTT. Its translation is CASSERTGANTEAFF.

This chain links TRBV29-1 with TRBJ2-1; 8 positions agree with TRBD2. V dropped 7 bases and J dropped 7; count of bases not matched to a gene: 12. Germline values: CDR1 SQVTM, CDR2 ANQGSEA. The CDR3 sequence is 14 residues long. The CDR3 reads CSARGAGDRNEQFF. DNA for the CDR3: TGCAGCGCCCGAGGAGCGGGAGATAGGAATGAGCAGTTCTTC.

This clone was recorded once. The CDR3 reads CASSAPGLAGVEQYF. The CDR3 DNA follows: TGTGCCAGCAGCGCACCGGGACTAGCGGGAGTGGAGCAGTACTTC. The V and J genes are TRBV5-5 and TRBJ2-7, with 14 bases aligning to TRBD2. The CDR3 spans 15 residues. The ends lost 4 bases at V and 7 bases at J; junction bases unmatched: 7. Germline V gene sequence: CDR1 SGHKS, CDR2 YYEKEE (reference sequence). Variable domain in full (rest from reference TRBV5-5 and TRBJ2-7): DAGVTQSPTHLIKTRGQQVTLRCSPISGHKSVSWYQQVLGQGPQFIFQYYEKEERGRGNFPDRFSARQFPNYSSELNVNALLLGDSALYLCASSAPGLAGVEQYFGPGTRLTVT.

The CDR3 is CASSVALNPGSGANVLTF. The CDR3, as DNA: TGTGCCAGCAGCGTAGCTTTAAACCCAGGCTCTGGGGCCAACGTCCTGACTTTC. The rearrangement uses TRBV9 and TRBJ2-6, with D unresolved. The CDR3 extends over 18 amino acids. The germline gives CDR1 SGDLS, CDR2 YYNGEE. The V end lost 0 bases, the J end lost 0 bases, and 13 bases lay between the germline ends.

The chain uses TRBV19 and TRBJ1-3; D gene unclear. V lost 7 bases and J 0 bases, leaving 13 bases between the germline ends. CDR1 is LNHDA, CDR2 SQIVND, per germline (reference sequence). This CDR3 comprises 15 residues. DNA for the CDR3: TGTGCCAGTACCCTTTCCGGGGACTCTGGAAACACCATATATTTT. It encodes CASTLSGDSGNTIYF.

CDR3 in DNA: TGTGCCAGCAGCGTATTGGCCCAACAAGAGACCCAGTACTTC. It translates to CASSVLAQQETQYF. V is TRBV9 and J is TRBJ2-5; unclear D gene. Trimming cost V 1 base and J 2 bases, with 9 bases left between them. CDR3 length: 14 residues. CDR1 and CDR2 from the germline V gene are SGDLS and YYNGEE. Supplemented by reference TRBV9 and TRBJ2-5, the full variable domain reads DSGVTQTPKHLITATGQRVTLRCSPRSGDLSVYWYQQSLDQGLQFLIQYYNGEERAKGNILERFSAQQFPDLHSELNLSSLELGDSALYFCASSVLAQQETQYFGPGTRLLVL.

The rearrangement links TRBV2 to TRBJ2-3; 10 positions match TRBD1. The CDR3 consists of 14 residues. After removal of 6 bases from V and 3 bases from J, the junction contained 3 bases not matched to a gene. Germline assignment: CDR1 SNHLY and CDR2 FYNNEI. The CDR3 loop is CASRRDRGTDTQYF. The CDR3 DNA reads TGTGCCAGCAGACGGGACAGGGGTACAGATACGCAGTATTTT.

This chain connects TRBV30 to TRBJ1-6; 8 nucleotides line up with TRBD1. J gave up 0 bases and V 4 bases, and 8 bases lay outside the gene matches. The V gene's germline CDR1 is GTSNPN and CDR2 SVGIG (reference sequence). The CDR3 contains 17 residues. The CDR3 protein is CAWNRDRSSSYNSPLHF. The CDR3 bases are TGTGCCTGGAACAGGGACAGGTCGAGCTCCTATAATTCACCCCTCCACTTT.

This rearrangement joins TRBV5-6 to TRBJ1-1; the match to TRBD1 covers 9 bases. V trimming: 2 bases; J trimming: 0 bases; junction bases outside the gene matches: 5. This CDR3 is built from 16 residues. CDR1 SGHDT and CDR2 YYEEEE come from the germline V gene. This CDR3 is CASSFGTGLLNTEAFF. The CDR3 DNA follows: TGTGCCAGCAGCTTCGGGACAGGGCTATTGAACACTGAAGCTTTCTTT.

The J gene is TRBJ1-5, the V gene TRBV30, with unresolved D. Germline CDR1 is GTSNPN and CDR2 is SVGIG (reference sequence). The CDR3 is made up of 12 amino acids. V dropped 0 bases and J dropped 10 bases, with 10 bases sitting between them. CDR3 amino acids: CAWSVLSGPQHF. DNA of the CDR3: TGTGCCTGGAGTGTACTATCGGGACCCCAGCATTTT.

A few counts support this clone. V usage is TRBV5-1 and J usage is TRBJ1-1; tentatively, D is TRBD1 (6 bases). The CDR3 is 16 residues long. Germline CDR1 is SGHRS and CDR2 is YFSETQ. Trimming stripped 3 bases from V and 3 bases from J, with 18 bases between. CDR3 residues: CASSSDRPGYHTEAFF. CDR3 bases: TGCGCCAGCAGCTCCGACAGGCCGGGTTACCACACTGAAGCTTTCTTT.

The chain has TRBV5-4 and TRBJ2-7, with D perhaps matching TRBD1 (5 bases). V was trimmed by 0 bases and J by 4 bases, leaving 8 bases between them. Germline V lookup: CDR1 SGHNT, CDR2 YYREEE (reference sequence). The CDR3 runs to 13 residues. The CDR3: CASSLAQGYEQYF. The DNA for the CDR3 is TGTGCCAGCAGCTTGGCCCAGGGATACGAGCAGTACTTC.

The V and J genes are TRBV3-1 (or the pseudogene TRBV3-2) and TRBJ2-3; 12 bases fit TRBD2. Germline CDR1 LGHDT, CDR2 YNNKEL (reference sequence). V was clipped by 4 bases and J by 1 base; unmatched bases: 3. The CDR3 loop spans 16 amino acids. The CDR3 bases are TGTGCCAGCAGCCCCGGACTAGCGGGGCGCACAGATACGCAGTATTTT. This sequence encodes CASSPGLAGRTDTQYF.

The chain recombines TRBV28 with TRBJ1-1; D is unclear. Germline CDR1 and CDR2: MDHEN and SYDVKM. CDR3 length: 14 residues. V lost 3 bases and J lost 4, with 12 bases in between. CDR3 bases: TGTGCCAGCAGTTTCCAGGCCGAGAGCACTGAAGCTTTCTTT. Protein product: CASSFQAESTEAFF.

The J gene is TRBJ1-2, the V gene TRBV11-2; 11 positions agree with TRBD1. V lost 5 bases, J lost 7 bases, and 3 bases stayed unmatched. The CDR3 has 13 residues. CDR1 is SGHAT and CDR2 is FQNNGV in the germline V gene. CDR3 amino acids: CASSPDRGPGYTF. CDR3 sequence (DNA): TGTGCCAGCAGCCCGGACAGGGGGCCTGGCTACACCTTC. Supplemented by reference TRBV11-2 and TRBJ1-2, the full variable domain reads EAGVAQSPRYKIIEKRQSVAFWCNPISGHATLYWYQQILGQGPKLLIQFQNNGVVDDSQLPKDRFSAERLKGVDSTLKIQPAKLEDSAVYLCASSPDRGPGYTFGSGTRLTVV.

The chain joins TRBV30 to TRBJ1-4; 7 nucleotides align to TRBD1. V dropped 0 bases and J dropped 7; count of bases not matched to a gene: 2. The CDR3 loop spans 13 amino acids. CDR1 GTSNPN and CDR2 SVGIG come from the germline V gene (reference sequence). DNA for the CDR3: TGTGCCTGGAGTGTACAGGGGCGTGAAAAACTGTTTTTT. This encodes CAWSVQGREKLFF.

This sequence joins TRBV7-8 and TRBJ2-5; 15 positions agree with TRBD2. This CDR3 region has 17 residues. V shed 5 bases and J 5 bases; nucleotides not matched to a gene: 9. Germline CDR1 is SGHVS and CDR2 is FQNEAQ. CDR3 in amino acids: CASSKPGLAGGGETQYF. The DNA for the CDR3 is TGTGCCAGCAGCAAACCGGGACTAGCGGGAGGAGGGGAGACCCAGTACTTC.

The CDR3 here is CASSEAGRNEQFF. CDR3 nucleotides: TGCGCCAGCAGTGAGGCAGGGAGGAATGAGCAGTTCTTC. J is TRBJ2-1 and V is TRBV10-1, with a weak D call TRBD2 (6 bases). V was trimmed by 2 bases and J by 7 bases, leaving 9 bases between them. Germline lookup yields CDR1 WNHNN and CDR2 SYGVQD (reference sequence). The CDR3 is made up of 13 amino acids.

The chain couples TRBV7-2 to TRBJ1-2; the match to TRBD1 covers 12 bases. From germline, CDR1 is SGHTA and CDR2 FQGNSA. V trimming: 2 bases; J trimming: 6 bases; junction bases outside the gene matches: 4. This CDR3 has 15 residues. In nucleotides, the CDR3 is TGTGCCAGCAGCTTAAGGGGACAGGGGGCTAATGGCTACACCTTC. It is translated as CASSLRGQGANGYTF.

The chain employs TRBV5-1 and TRBJ2-3, with 10 positions matching TRBD2. V shed 3 bases, J shed 4 bases, and the junction held 5 bases outside the gene matches. The germline V gene encodes CDR1 SGHRS and CDR2 YFSETQ. This CDR3 is 15 amino acids long. The CDR3 region has the DNA TGCGCCAGCAGCTCTCAGCGGGAGGGCGCAGATACGCAGTATTTT. This translates into CASSSQREGADTQYF.

The V gene is TRBV6-1, the J gene TRBJ2-5; D remains ambiguous. CDR3 length: 14 residues. Germline V CDR1 and CDR2: MNHNS, SASEGT. Trimming removed 1 base from V and 1 base from J, with 7 bases in between. The DNA for the CDR3 is TGTGCCAGCAGTGAAGGACAATTCCAAGAGACCCAGTACTTC. It specifies CASSEGQFQETQYF.

The chain has TRBV6-5 and TRBJ1-2, with a weak D call TRBD1 (6 bases). The germline V gene has CDR1 MNHEY and CDR2 SVGAGI. This CDR3 spans 12 amino acids. V dropped 9 bases and J dropped 7 bases, with 15 bases sitting between them. CDR3 in amino acids: CASGIQGAGYTF. CDR3 coding DNA: TGTGCCAGTGGGATACAGGGTGCTGGCTACACCTTC.